Here is one TCR beta chain with its context. What this receptor recognizes is not known. The record has no base qualities; no much larger clone is one base away. This specimen belongs to a study of blood T cell repertoires in COVID-19 (dated by TCRdb to 2019 to 2021). Notes on the research overall: Collaborator samples came from the United States, Italy and Spain and covered acute and convalescent phases of COVID-19. Nearly every sample came with metadata listing a de-identified subject ID, COVID-19 status, age in years and sex. The prospective study material was composed of cDNA or gDNA derived from T cells, B-cell-depleted T cells, or PBMCs. Where HLA class I and class II types were available, the types were taken from metadata supplied by the sample provider, not from assay-based typing. The dataset comprised deeply sampled blood TCRbeta repertoires from subjects exposed to, actively infected with, or recovered from COVID-19. The repertoires were released in a freely available public database intended as a resource for research on the immune response to SARS-CoV-2. The samples were drawn from two sources: the first 160 participants of the ongoing ImmuneRACE study, and over 950 subjects contributed by 6 global collaborators. Findings and caveats that apply to the study as a whole: The quantity of clinical and demographic metadata differed by source and by participant and was supplied without curation.

One collaborating source in Seattle enrolled patients during active infection and followed them longitudinally through the course of disease. Collaborating institutions collected whole blood in K2EDTA tubes following their own protocols. For TCRbeta analysis, collaborators shipped samples as frozen whole blood, isolated PBMCs, or DNA extracted from either of those sample types. The germline V gene supplies CDR1 SGHVS and CDR2 FNYEAQ. V sheds 4 bases and J sheds 5 bases, leaving 17 bases between their ends. The CDR3 numbers 15 residues from cysteine through phenylalanine. Only CDR3 DNA remains: 45 bases, in frame from the first base. The immunoSEQ Assay, a bias-controlled multiplex PCR, was used to amplify TCRbeta CDR3 regions from genomic DNA. The authors processed their data as follows. Nucleated cell counts per sample were estimated from amplification of reference gene primers within the assay. To quantify the absolute abundance of each unique TCRbeta CDR3 rearrangement, sequence reads were collapsed and filtered. For each sample, productive Simpson clonality was calculated as the square root of Simpson's diversity index across productive rearrangements. As stored in TCRdb, this immuneACCESS dataset retains in-frame rearrangements with V and J assigned. A fraction of the clones does not appear; measured against another copy, unresolved V genes explain less than half of the discrepancy, and the remainder lacks a known reason. That table gives V, J and clone size, and the DNA gave D and trimming. The sample table holds some 240,000 clones, of which approximately 85% were seen once. 2% to 3% of the sample lies in the top ten.

The chain is assembled from TRBV7-6 and TRBJ1-1; the D gene is not confidently resolved. The sequence was collected from a woman aged 65 to 85 with COVID-19, enrolled during active disease. Specimen: peripheral blood. The DNA reads as follows: TGTGCCAGCAGCTCCGTGAGAGCAGAGGTGACTGAAGCTTTCTTT. Its protein reads: CASSSVRAEVTEAFF.